This entry features one T cell receptor beta chain sequence. The antigen is undetermined. Germline loops: CDR1 SGDLS, CDR2 YYNGEE. The CDR3 has 13 residues. V was pared by 0 bases and J by 7 bases, with 8 bases between. These data come from a study of post-analysis software for immune sequencing data. Study-wide points: In patients, TRBV5-6, TRBV5-1 and TRBV20-1 belonged to four or five TRBV segments found more frequently than in controls. Those samples that were prepared in the same batch co-clustered strongly by F measure.

cDNA libraries of TCR beta carried unique molecular identifiers. TCRdb reprocessed the PCR reads with MiXCR, giving one entry per CDR3 protein. The data contain 740,000 or so distinct CDR3 sequences, 53% of them singletons. V gene TRBV9 combines with J gene TRBJ1-5; maybe TRBD1 (6 bases). The sequence came from a girl aged 5 to 17 with multiple sclerosis. The specimen sequenced was blood. The CDR3: CASSVAGVQPQHF. CDR3 bases: TGTGCCAGCAGCGTAGCAGGGGTACAGCCCCAGCATTTT.